This T cell receptor beta chain was profiled in a study of cytomegalovirus exposure and HLA in healthy donors. Turning to this clone: Antigen unknown.

The study's findings and limits: In a later analysis, HLA-associated TCR beta chains were more clonally expanded than equally common others. In a later analysis, across HLA loci, associated TCR counts were highest for DRB1, lowest for HLA-C. Earlier analysis yielded a pattern in which most TCR beta V segments were productive about 87% or about 30% of the time. The availability of immune exposure information extended only to CMV serostatus.

This PCR relied on a set of 60 Vbeta primers and 13 Jbeta primers. The repertoire was sequenced with immunoSEQ multiplex PCR; TCRdb's copy has only in-frame clones and lacks some. Seen in this sample are 150,000 to 200,000 clones; the ten most common clones hold about 2%. The V and J ends lost 3 bases and 2 bases respectively, with 15 bases between them. The V gene's germline CDR1 is MNHEY and CDR2 SMNVEV (reference sequence). The CDR3 has 16 amino acids. The rearrangement links TRBV27 to TRBJ2-3, with D hard to call. This clonotype originated in a man aged 25-45 years in good health and CMV-seronegative. Input material: PBMCs. CDR3: CASSLLAGSFTDTQYF. The CDR3 DNA sequence: TGTGCCAGCAGTTTGCTGGCAGGATCATTCACAGATACGCAGTATTTT.